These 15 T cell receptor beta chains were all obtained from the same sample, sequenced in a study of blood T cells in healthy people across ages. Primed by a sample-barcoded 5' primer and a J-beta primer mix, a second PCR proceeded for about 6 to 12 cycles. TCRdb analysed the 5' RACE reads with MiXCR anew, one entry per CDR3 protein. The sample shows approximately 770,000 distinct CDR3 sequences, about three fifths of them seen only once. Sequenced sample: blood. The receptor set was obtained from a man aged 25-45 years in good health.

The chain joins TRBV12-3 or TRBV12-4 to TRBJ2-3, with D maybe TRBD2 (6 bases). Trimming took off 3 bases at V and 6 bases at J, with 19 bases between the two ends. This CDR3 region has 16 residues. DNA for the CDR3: TGTGCCAGCAGTTTGGGCGGGGTAGTTTCCATCGATACGCAGTATTTT. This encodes CASSLGGVVSIDTQYF.

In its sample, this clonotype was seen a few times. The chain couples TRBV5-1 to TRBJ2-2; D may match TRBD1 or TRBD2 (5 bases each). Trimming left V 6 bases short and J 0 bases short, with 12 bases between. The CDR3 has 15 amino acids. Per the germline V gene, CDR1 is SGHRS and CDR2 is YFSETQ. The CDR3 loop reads CASNEGNSNTGELFF. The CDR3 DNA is TGCGCCAGCAATGAGGGGAATTCGAACACCGGGGAGCTGTTTTTT. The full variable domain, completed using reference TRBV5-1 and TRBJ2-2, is KAGVTQTPRYLIKTRGQQVTLSCSPISGHRSVSWYQQTPGQGLQFLFEYFSETQRNKGNFPGRFSGRQFSNSRSEMNVSTLELGDSALYLCASNEGNSNTGELFFGEGSRLTVL.

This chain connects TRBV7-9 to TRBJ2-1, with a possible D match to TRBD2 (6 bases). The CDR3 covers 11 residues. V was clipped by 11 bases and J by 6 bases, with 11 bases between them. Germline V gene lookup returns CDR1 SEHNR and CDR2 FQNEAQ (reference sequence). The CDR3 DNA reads TGTGCCGGGAGGACTGGCAATGAGCAGTTCTTC. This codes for CAGRTGNEQFF.

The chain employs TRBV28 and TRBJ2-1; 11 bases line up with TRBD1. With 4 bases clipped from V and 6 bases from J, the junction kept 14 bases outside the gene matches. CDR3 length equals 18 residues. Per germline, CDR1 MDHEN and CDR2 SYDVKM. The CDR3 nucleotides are TGTGCCAGCAGTTCCTCCACCGGGACAGGGGGGAATAGCAATGAGCAGTTCTTC. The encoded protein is CASSSSTGTGGNSNEQFF.

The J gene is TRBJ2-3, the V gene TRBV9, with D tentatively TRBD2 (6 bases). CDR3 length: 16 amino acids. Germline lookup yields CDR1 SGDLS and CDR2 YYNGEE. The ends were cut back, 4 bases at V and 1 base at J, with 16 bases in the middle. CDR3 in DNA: TGTGCCAGCAGCCCTACGGGACTCAAAGGCACAGATACGCAGTATTTT. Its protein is CASSPTGLKGTDTQYF.

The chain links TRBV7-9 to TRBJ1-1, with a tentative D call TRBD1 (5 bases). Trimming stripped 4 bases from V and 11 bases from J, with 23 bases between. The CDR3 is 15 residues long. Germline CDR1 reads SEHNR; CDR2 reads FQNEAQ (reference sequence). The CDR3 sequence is CASSSLNTFGGGAFF. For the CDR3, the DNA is TGTGCCAGCAGCTCATTAAATACCTTCGGCGGGGGGGCTTTCTTT.

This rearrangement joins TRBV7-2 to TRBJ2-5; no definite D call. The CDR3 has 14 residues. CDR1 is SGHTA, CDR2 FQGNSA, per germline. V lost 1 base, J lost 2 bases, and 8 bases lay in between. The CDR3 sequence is CASSLVARQETQYF. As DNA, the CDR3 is TGTGCCAGCAGCTTAGTGGCGAGACAAGAGACCCAGTACTTC.

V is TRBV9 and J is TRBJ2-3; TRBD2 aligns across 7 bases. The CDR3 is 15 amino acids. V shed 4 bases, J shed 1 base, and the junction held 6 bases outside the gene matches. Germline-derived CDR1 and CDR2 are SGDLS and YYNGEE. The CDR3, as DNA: TGTGCCAGCAGCCCCTCGGGGAGGGGCACAGATACGCAGTATTTT. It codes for CASSPSGRGTDTQYF.

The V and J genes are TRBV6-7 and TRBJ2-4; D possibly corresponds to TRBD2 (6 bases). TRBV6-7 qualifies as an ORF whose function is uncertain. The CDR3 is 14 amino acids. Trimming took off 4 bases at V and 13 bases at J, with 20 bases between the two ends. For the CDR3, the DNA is TGTGCCAGCAGTTCGGTACTAGCTAGAAATGAGCAGTACTTC. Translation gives CASSSVLARNEQYF.

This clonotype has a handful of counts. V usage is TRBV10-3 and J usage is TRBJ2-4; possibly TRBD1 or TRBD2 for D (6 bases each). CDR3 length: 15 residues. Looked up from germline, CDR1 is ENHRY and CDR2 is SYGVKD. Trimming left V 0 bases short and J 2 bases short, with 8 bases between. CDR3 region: CAISESRGPKNIQYF. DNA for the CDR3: TGTGCCATCAGTGAGTCCCGGGGGCCCAAAAACATTCAGTACTTC.

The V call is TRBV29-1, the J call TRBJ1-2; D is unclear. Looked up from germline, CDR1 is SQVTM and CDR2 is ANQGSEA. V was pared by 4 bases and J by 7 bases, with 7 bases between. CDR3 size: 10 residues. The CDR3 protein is CSVGGGGYTF. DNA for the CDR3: TGCAGCGTTGGGGGTGGTGGCTACACCTTC.

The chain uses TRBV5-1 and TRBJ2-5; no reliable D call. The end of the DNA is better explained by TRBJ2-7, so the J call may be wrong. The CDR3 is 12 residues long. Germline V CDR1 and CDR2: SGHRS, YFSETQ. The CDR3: CASSFVAGEQYF. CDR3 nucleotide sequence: TGCGCCAGCAGCTTCGTCGCCGGCGAGCAGTACTTC.

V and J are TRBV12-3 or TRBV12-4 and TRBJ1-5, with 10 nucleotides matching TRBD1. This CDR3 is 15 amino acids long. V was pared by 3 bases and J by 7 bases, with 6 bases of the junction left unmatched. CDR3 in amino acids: CASSFRGTGDQPQHF. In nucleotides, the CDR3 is TGTGCCAGCAGTTTTCGAGGGACAGGGGACCAGCCCCAGCATTTT.

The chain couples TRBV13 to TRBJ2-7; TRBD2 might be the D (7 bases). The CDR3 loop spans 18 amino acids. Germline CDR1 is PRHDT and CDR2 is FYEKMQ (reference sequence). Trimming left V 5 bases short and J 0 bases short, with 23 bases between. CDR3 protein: CASSPRTITGGLSYEQYF. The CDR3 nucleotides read TGTGCCAGCAGCCCGAGGACTATTACGGGGGGCCTCTCCTACGAGCAGTACTTC.

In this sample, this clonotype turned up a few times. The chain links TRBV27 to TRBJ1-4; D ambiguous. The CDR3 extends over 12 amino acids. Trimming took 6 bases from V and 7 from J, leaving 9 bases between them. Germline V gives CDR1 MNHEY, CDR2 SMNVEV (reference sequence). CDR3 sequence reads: CASRRWGEKLFF. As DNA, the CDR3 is TGTGCCAGCAGGCGTTGGGGTGAAAAACTGTTTTTT. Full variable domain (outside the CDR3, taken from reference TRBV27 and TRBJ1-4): EAQVTQNPRYLITVTGKKLTVTCSQNMNHEYMSWYRQDPGLGLRQIYYSMNVEVTDKGDVPEGYKVSRKEKRNFPLILESPSPNQTSLYFCASRRWGEKLFFGSGTQLSVL.